The present entry profiles one TCR beta chain with its context. No cognate antigen has been identified for it. Base qualities are missing; no much larger clone stands one base away. The data are from a study of CD8 T cells in ankylosing spondylitis (dated by TCRdb to about 2017). Study-level background: The study set out to find disease-linked TCR variants by profiling T cell receptor beta repertoires in ankylosing spondylitis patients and healthy donors. The whole study cohort included some 100 healthy donors and 25 ankylosing spondylitis patients. Peripheral blood samples were taken, and synovial fluid was additionally collected from ankylosing spondylitis patients. What the authors observed across the whole study: A TCR beta motif made up of several highly homologous amino acid variants appeared to be characteristic of blood from ankylosing spondylitis patients. The disease-linked clones were reported as significantly enriched in matched synovial fluid samples from ankylosing spondylitis patients. A CD8+ phenotype was shown by the disease-linked clones, which were found at relatively low frequencies in peripheral blood. Some of the motif variants had been reported before in the synovial fluid and blood of reactive arthritis patients, a finding that suggests common disease-initiation mechanisms.

Germline trimming amounts to 4 bases on V and 2 bases on J, with 10 as the count of junction bases outside the gene matches. The CDR3 goes from the cysteine to the phenylalanine over 16 residues. Only the CDR3 DNA stays, 48 bases, in frame from base 1. As encoded in the germline V gene, CDR1 is SGDLS while CDR2 is YYNGEE. The instrument was an Illumina HiSeq 2500. TCR beta libraries were prepared by quantitative 5'-RACE with molecular barcodes. The study's own analysis went as follows. Disease-linked TCR variants were identified with a new computational method built on a probabilistic model of VDJ rearrangement. The raw public data were reprocessed by TCRdb itself: fastp quality trimming at Q25, MiXCR clonotype calling, in-frame beta chains only. Duplicate CDR3 protein sequences are folded into a single record with the most common DNA and genes. TCRdb's processing, not the authors' own work, is the source of the V and J calls. For this sample there are under 300,000 distinct CDR3 sequences; about 10% appear just once. Less than 7% of the sample belongs to the ten largest clones.

The receptor comes from a male donor with ankylosing spondylitis or in good health (not recorded which). The material sequenced was blood, either unsorted or a sorted T cell fraction (not recorded which). The chain joins TRBV9 to TRBJ1-2, and TRBD1 matches 8 of the central bases. CDR3 reads: CASSPTTGEFNYGYTF. The sequence in DNA is TGTGCCAGCAGCCCGACGACAGGGGAGTTCAACTATGGCTACACCTTC.